This passage covers 16 T cell receptor beta chains from one sample sequenced in a study of blood T cell repertoires in COVID-19. Measured with immunoSEQ multiplex PCR; TCRdb has only the in-frame clones, and not every one. The table records some 140,000 clones, 75% to 90% of them present only once. Sequencing was done on a sample of peripheral blood. These receptors originate from a man between 45 and 60 years old with active COVID-19.

The chain is built from TRBV19 and TRBJ2-3; 8 bases align to TRBD2. The CDR3 contains 15 residues. Trimming removed 6 bases from V and 2 bases from J; junction bases left unmatched: 7. The germline CDR1 and CDR2 sequences are LNHDA and SQIVND (reference sequence). The CDR3 coding sequence is TGTGCCAGTAGCCAAGCGGGGGCCCCCACAGATACGCAGTATTTT. It codes for CASSQAGAPTDTQYF.

The CDR3 spells CASSFGGERNYGYTF. As DNA, the CDR3 is TGTGCCAGCAGTTTCGGAGGGGAAAGGAACTATGGCTACACCTTC. The gene calls are TRBV28 and TRBJ1-2, with D possibly matching TRBD1 (5 bases). Germline CDR1 reads MDHEN; CDR2 reads SYDVKM. Trimming took off 3 bases at V and 2 bases at J, with 13 bases between the two ends. CDR3 length: 15 amino acids.

The chain combines TRBV7-2 with TRBJ1-5, with D perhaps matching TRBD1 (5 bases). Germline lookup yields CDR1 SGHTA and CDR2 FQGNSA. The CDR3 is made up of 15 amino acids. Trimming removed 1 base from V and 5 bases from J, with 12 bases in between. This CDR3 is CASSLEGREDQPQHF. The CDR3 DNA follows: TGTGCCAGCAGCTTAGAGGGCAGGGAGGATCAGCCCCAGCATTTT.

The chain links TRBV27 to TRBJ2-5, with a possible D match to TRBD2 (7 bases). CDR1 is MNHEY, CDR2 SMNVEV, per germline (reference sequence). The V and J ends lost 5 bases and 5 bases respectively, with 18 bases between them. The CDR3 has 15 residues. This CDR3 reads CASSPSSGGGETQYF. CDR3 nucleotide sequence: TGTGCCAGCAGTCCTTCTTCGGGGGGCGGTGAGACCCAGTACTTC.

The chain employs TRBV7-2 and TRBJ1-2; D remains unclear. Germline V gene sequence: CDR1 SGHTA, CDR2 FQGNSA. V lost 4 bases and J 1 base, leaving 4 bases between the germline ends. This CDR3 has 12 residues. The CDR3 DNA follows: TGTGCCAGCAGCTCCCGTAACTATGGCTACACCTTC. This encodes CASSSRNYGYTF.

The genes are TRBV10-3 and TRBJ2-3; D remains ambiguous. The CDR3 is made up of 13 amino acids. Looked up from germline, CDR1 is ENHRY and CDR2 is SYGVKD. The V and J ends lost 0 bases and 3 bases respectively, with 4 bases between them. In DNA form, the CDR3 reads TGTGCCATCAGTGAGTCCCTAACAGATACGCAGTATTTT. As protein: CAISESLTDTQYF.

This clone has just a few counts. The chain combines TRBV4-1 with TRBJ2-7; D is unresolved. This CDR3 has 14 amino acids. V lost 1 base, J lost 2 bases, and 9 bases lay in between. Germline V gene sequence: CDR1 MGHRA, CDR2 YSYEKL. The CDR3 spells CASSQAGLAYEQYF. The CDR3 DNA reads as TGCGCCAGCAGCCAAGCCGGCCTAGCCTACGAGCAGTACTTC.

The chain is built from TRBV20-1 and TRBJ2-4; D is perhaps TRBD2 (5 bases). CDR1 is DFQATT, CDR2 SNEGSKA, per germline (reference sequence). CDR3 size: 11 residues. Between the trimmed V and J ends, which lost 3 bases and 7 bases, there was a span of 7 bases. CDR3 amino acids: CSASRGNIQYF. For the CDR3, the DNA is TGCAGTGCTAGTCGAGGGAACATTCAGTACTTC.

The chain recombines TRBV9 with TRBJ2-7; 12 positions match TRBD1. The V gene's germline CDR1 is SGDLS and CDR2 YYNGEE. The CDR3 extends over 16 amino acids. The junction had 8 bases not matched to a gene; V was cut back by 0 bases and J by 7 bases. CDR3 amino acids: CASSVDPGQGAHEQYF. The CDR3 DNA reads TGTGCCAGCAGCGTAGATCCGGGACAGGGGGCTCATGAGCAGTACTTC.

The genes are TRBV5-6 and TRBJ1-2, with 10 nucleotides matching TRBD1. CDR1 and CDR2 from the germline V gene are SGHDT and YYEEEE. The CDR3 length is 14 residues. J gave up 6 bases and V 4 bases, and 6 bases lay outside the gene matches. DNA of the CDR3: TGTGCCAGCAGCCGCGTCGGGACAGGGGATGGCTACACCTTC. This translates into CASSRVGTGDGYTF.

CDR3 in DNA: TGTGCCAGCAGTGAAGCAGGGACTCCTGGAAACACCATATATTTT. This translates into CASSEAGTPGNTIYF. V is TRBV2 and J is TRBJ1-3, with a tentative D call TRBD1 (5 bases). This CDR3 is built from 15 residues. V was clipped by 0 bases and J by 2 bases, with 8 bases between them. In germline, CDR1 is SNHLY, CDR2 FYNNEI.

The chain is built from TRBV11-2 and TRBJ2-3; TRBD2 aligns across 13 bases. The germline CDR1 and CDR2 sequences are SGHAT and FQNNGV. The CDR3 consists of 16 residues. Trimming at V came to 5 bases and at J to 3 bases, leaving 5 bases not matched to a gene. CDR3 in DNA: TGTGCCAGCAGCCCGGGACTAGCGGGGCCAACAGATACGCAGTATTTT. It codes for CASSPGLAGPTDTQYF.

The chain links TRBV7-3 to TRBJ2-1; 11 bases fit TRBD2. The CDR3 runs to 14 residues. Per the germline V gene, CDR1 is SGHTA and CDR2 is FQGTGA. Trimming took 5 bases from V and 9 from J; bases not matched to a gene: 6. This CDR3 reads CASSPDGLAGEQFF. CDR3 nucleotide sequence: TGTGCCAGCAGCCCCGATGGACTAGCGGGTGAGCAGTTCTTC. Full variable domain (remainder filled in from reference TRBV7-3 and TRBJ2-1): GAGVSQTPSNKVTEKGKYVELRCDPISGHTALYWYRQSLGQGPEFLIYFQGTGAADDSGLPNDRFFAVRPEGSVSTLKIQRTERGDSAVYLCASSPDGLAGEQFFGPGTRLTVL.

The chain uses TRBV9 and TRBJ2-3; no clear D gene. CDR3 length: 18 residues. Germline V gene data show CDR1 as SGDLS and CDR2 as YYNGEE. Trimming stripped 4 bases from V and 5 bases from J, with 26 bases between. This chain's CDR3 is CASSRWVSGTKARDTQYF. CDR3 DNA: TGTGCCAGCAGCCGCTGGGTTTCAGGCACGAAAGCACGAGATACGCAGTATTTT.

The chain carries TRBV11-2 and TRBJ1-2; 11 bases align to TRBD1. CDR1 is SGHAT and CDR2 is FQNNGV in the germline V gene. The V segment lost 5 bases and the J segment 4 bases; nucleotides outside the gene matches: 6. The CDR3 runs to 15 residues. This CDR3 reads CASSLGQGAGYGYTF. In DNA, the CDR3 is TGTGCCAGCAGCCTCGGACAGGGGGCAGGCTATGGCTACACCTTC.

The V and J genes are TRBV3-1 (or the pseudogene TRBV3-2) and TRBJ2-1, with D possibly being TRBD2 (6 bases). The CDR3 consists of 16 residues. Looked up from germline, CDR1 is LGHDT and CDR2 is YNNKEL (reference sequence). Trimming stripped 4 bases from V and 0 bases from J, with 13 bases between. CDR3 coding DNA: TGTGCCAGCAGCCCTGGGGGGACCATCTCCTACAATGAGCAGTTCTTC. Its protein product is CASSPGGTISYNEQFF.